A selection of T cell receptor beta chains follows, all from one sample in a study of T cells in Graves' hyperthyroidism and ophthalmopathy. TCRdb re-called the multiplex PCR reads with MiXCR, one entry per CDR3 protein. Of hundreds of thousands of distinct CDR3 sequences in the sample, 30% to 40% were seen once. The sample was blood. These receptors all come from a woman aged 40 to 50 with Graves' hyperthyroidism. Each CDR3 is given without its conserved first and last residue.

TRBJ1-2 | TRBV6-2/TRBV6-3 | 11 | ASSYGDSYGYT
TRBJ2-5 | TRBV29-1 | 9 | SPGQGETQY
TRBJ1-5 | TRBV6-5 | 12 | ASSYEGPNQPQH
TRBJ1-1 | TRBV19 | 10 | ASSPWRMEAF
TRBJ1-1 | TRBV10-3 | 12 | AISEVGGGTEAF
TRBJ1-2 | TRBV6-5 | 11 | ASSEGGAYGYT
TRBJ1-1 | TRBV19 | 12 | ASSGKGMNTEAF
TRBJ1-2 | TRBV2 | 12 | ASSDGQGVDGYT
TRBJ2-6 | TRBV5-4 | 17 | ASSQDPWQGAGGANVLT
TRBJ2-7 | TRBV5-1 | 13 | ASSLGAVAYYEQY
TRBJ2-2 | TRBV25-1 | 14 | ASSDHDRGLAGELS
TRBJ2-7 | TRBV7-6 | 11 | ASSLTSPHEQY
TRBJ2-5 | TRBV9 | 14 | ASSVVGLAGKETQY
TRBJ1-4 | TRBV19 | 12 | ASTQGVGNEKLF
TRBJ1-2 | TRBV5-4 | 13 | ASSLGTGQPYGYT
TRBJ1-1 | TRBV10-3 | 12 | AISQTGGGDEAF
TRBJ2-7 | TRBV7-8 | 14 | ASSQNGGTTSYEQY
TRBJ1-1 | TRBV2 | 11 | ASSAESQGEAF
TRBJ1-4 | TRBV7-6 | 13 | ASSLRAGSDEKLF
TRBJ1-1 | TRBV10-3 | 11 | AIAGHTNTEAF
TRBJ1-2 | TRBV9 | 14 | ASSVGGAMESYGYT
TRBJ1-1 | TRBV5-1 | 13 | ASSLAQGMIVEAF
TRBJ2-7 | TRBV20-1 | 13 | SARDLTATSYEQY
TRBJ2-7 | TRBV12-3/TRBV12-4 | 12 | ASSFGQDSYEQY
TRBJ1-4 | TRBV6-1 | 14 | ASSRQGSSYEVKLF
TRBJ1-1 | TRBV12-5 | 10 | ASGFGRTEAF
TRBJ1-2 | TRBV2 | 10 | ASSYESYGYT
TRBJ1-2 | TRBV6-5 | 9 | ASTTGVGYT
TRBJ2-7 | TRBV7-2 | 13 | ASSYQPGQGSEQY
TRBJ1-1 | TRBV4-1 | 12 | ASSRPGLLTEAF
TRBJ1-2 | TRBV24-1 | 11 | ATSDPGLRDYT
TRBJ2-5 | TRBV4-3 | 13 | ASSQPGTSQETQY
TRBJ1-1 | TRBV19 | 13 | ASTSDRAVGTEAF
TRBJ1-1 | TRBV11-3 | 14 | ASSLALRLQDTEAF
TRBJ2-5 | TRBV29-1 | 11 | SVLLDYPETQY
TRBJ1-5 | TRBV4-1 | 14 | ASSPGRIYNTQPQH
TRBJ2-7 | TRBV6-5 | 13 | ASTIDSQGDNEQY
TRBJ2-7 | TRBV7-2 | 13 | ASSSGNRYTYEQY
TRBJ1-1 | TRBV5-4 | 13 | ASSFWVAKTYEAF
TRBJ2-5 | TRBV5-1 | 11 | ASSSPGRLTQY
TRBJ1-1 | TRBV20-1 | 11 | SARGTKNTEAF
TRBJ2-7 | TRBV3-1 | 13 | ASSQVFHSSYEQY
TRBJ1-5 | TRBV6-5 | 12 | ASSYSAEGKPQH
TRBJ1-1 | TRBV7-9 | 12 | ASSLAVGDTEAF
TRBJ2-7 | TRBV7-2 | 11 | ASSTGNRYEQY
TRBJ2-7 | TRBV9 | 12 | ASSGGGFSAEQY
TRBJ1-1 | TRBV6-6 | 11 | ASSFGRRTEAF
TRBJ2-7 | TRBV2 | 13 | ASRNSGTSGYEQY
TRBJ1-4 | TRBV4-3 | 13 | ASSQDGGMSEKLF
TRBJ1-5 | TRBV10-2 | 10 | ASRQGKQPQH
TRBJ2-7 | TRBV9 | 12 | ASSVTGGNYEQY
TRBJ1-4 | TRBV20-1 | 12 | SARGGTANEKLL
TRBJ1-1 | TRBV20-1 | 13 | SAYPGDRGTTEAF
TRBJ1-1 | TRBV28 | 10 | ASSTSGTGTF
TRBJ1-1 | TRBV15 | 14 | ATSRITDNQNTEAF
TRBJ1-5 | TRBV2 | 12 | ASRRQGSNQPQH
TRBJ1-2 | TRBV4-3 | 12 | ASSQVGRGYGYT